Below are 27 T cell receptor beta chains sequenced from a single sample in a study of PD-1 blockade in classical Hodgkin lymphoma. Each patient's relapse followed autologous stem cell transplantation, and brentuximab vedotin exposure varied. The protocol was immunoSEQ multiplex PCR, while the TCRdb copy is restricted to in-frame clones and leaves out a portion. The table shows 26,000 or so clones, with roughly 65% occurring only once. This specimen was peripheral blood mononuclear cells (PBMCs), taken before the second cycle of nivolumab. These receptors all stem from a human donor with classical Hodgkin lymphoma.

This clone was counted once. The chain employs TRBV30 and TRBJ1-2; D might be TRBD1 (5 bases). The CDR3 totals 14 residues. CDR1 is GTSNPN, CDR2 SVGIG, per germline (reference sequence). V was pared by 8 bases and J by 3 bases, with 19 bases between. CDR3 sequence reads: CAADGTGTDYGYTF. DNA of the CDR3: TGTGCCGCGGACGGGACGGGGACCGACTATGGCTACACCTTC.

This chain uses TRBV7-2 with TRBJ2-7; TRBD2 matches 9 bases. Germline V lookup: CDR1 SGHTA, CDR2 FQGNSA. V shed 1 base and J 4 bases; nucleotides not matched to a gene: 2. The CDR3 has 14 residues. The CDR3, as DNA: TGTGCCAGCAGCTTAGTAGCGGGAGAATACGAGCAGTACTTC. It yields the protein CASSLVAGEYEQYF.

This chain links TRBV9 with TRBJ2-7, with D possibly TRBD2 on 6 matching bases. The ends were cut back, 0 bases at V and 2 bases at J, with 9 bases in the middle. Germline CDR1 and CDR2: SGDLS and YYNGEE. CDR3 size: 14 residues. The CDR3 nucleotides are TGTGCCAGCAGCGTAGGGGACTCAACCTACGAGCAGTACTTC. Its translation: CASSVGDSTYEQYF.

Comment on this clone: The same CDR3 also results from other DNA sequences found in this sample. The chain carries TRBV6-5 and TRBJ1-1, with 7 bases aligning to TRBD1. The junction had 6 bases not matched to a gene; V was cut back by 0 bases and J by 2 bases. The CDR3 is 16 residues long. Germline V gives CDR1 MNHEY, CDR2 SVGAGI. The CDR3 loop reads CASSYSSGTVNTEAFF. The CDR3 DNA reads TGTGCCAGCAGTTACTCGTCCGGGACAGTAAACACTGAAGCTTTCTTT.

In DNA form, the CDR3 reads TGTGCCAGCAGGGTGACAGGCTCTGGGGCCAACGTCCTGACTTTC. It codes for CASRVTGSGANVLTF. This chain connects TRBV6-6 to TRBJ2-6; D is possibly TRBD1 (6 bases). The germline V gene encodes CDR1 MNHNY and CDR2 SVGAGI (reference sequence). CDR3 length: 15 residues. Trimming took 6 bases from V and 0 from J, leaving 9 bases between them.

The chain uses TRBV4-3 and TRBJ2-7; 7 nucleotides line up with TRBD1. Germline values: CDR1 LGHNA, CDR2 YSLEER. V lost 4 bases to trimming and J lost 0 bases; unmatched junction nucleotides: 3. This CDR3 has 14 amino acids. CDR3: CASSRSGGSYEQYF. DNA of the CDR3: TGCGCCAGCAGCCGGTCAGGGGGCTCCTACGAGCAGTACTTC.

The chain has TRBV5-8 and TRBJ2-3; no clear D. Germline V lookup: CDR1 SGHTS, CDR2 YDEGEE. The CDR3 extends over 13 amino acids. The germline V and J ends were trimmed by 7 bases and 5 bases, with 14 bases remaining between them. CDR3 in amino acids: CASGQVYRDTQYF. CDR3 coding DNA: TGTGCCAGCGGCCAAGTCTACCGAGATACGCAGTATTTT.

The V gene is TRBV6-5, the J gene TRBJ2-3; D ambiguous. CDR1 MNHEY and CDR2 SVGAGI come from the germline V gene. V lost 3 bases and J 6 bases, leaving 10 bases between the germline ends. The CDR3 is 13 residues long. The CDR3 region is CASSYDFGDTQYF. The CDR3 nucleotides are TGTGCCAGCAGTTATGACTTCGGGGATACGCAGTATTTT.

CDR3 region: CASSSGTKYEQYF. CDR3 in DNA: TGTGCCAGCAGCTCCGGGACAAAGTACGAGCAGTACTTC. The chain carries TRBV6-5 and TRBJ2-7, with a tentative D call TRBD1 (6 bases). Germline CDR1 and CDR2: MNHEY and SVGAGI. V dropped 6 bases and J dropped 4 bases, with 13 bases sitting between them. The CDR3 has 13 residues.

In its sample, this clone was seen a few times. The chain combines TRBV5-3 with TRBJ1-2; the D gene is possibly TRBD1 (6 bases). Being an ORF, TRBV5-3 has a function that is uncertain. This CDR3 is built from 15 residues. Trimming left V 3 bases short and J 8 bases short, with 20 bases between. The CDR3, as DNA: TGTGCCAGAAGCTCCCTTGGGGGCAGAGCCTACGGCTACACCTTC. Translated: CARSSLGGRAYGYTF.

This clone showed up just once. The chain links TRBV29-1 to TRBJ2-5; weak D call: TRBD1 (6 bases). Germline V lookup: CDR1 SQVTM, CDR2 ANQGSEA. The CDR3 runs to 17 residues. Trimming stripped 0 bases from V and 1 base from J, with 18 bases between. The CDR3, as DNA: TGCAGCGTTGAAGATGCAGGGCAGGGGAATTCCCAAGAGACCCAGTACTTC. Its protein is CSVEDAGQGNSQETQYF. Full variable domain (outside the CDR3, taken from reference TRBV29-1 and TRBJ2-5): SAVISQKPSRDICQRGTSLTIQCQVDSQVTMMFWYRQQPGQSLTLIATANQGSEATYESGFVIDKFPISRPNLTFSTLTVSNMSPEDSSIYLCSVEDAGQGNSQETQYFGPGTRLLVL.

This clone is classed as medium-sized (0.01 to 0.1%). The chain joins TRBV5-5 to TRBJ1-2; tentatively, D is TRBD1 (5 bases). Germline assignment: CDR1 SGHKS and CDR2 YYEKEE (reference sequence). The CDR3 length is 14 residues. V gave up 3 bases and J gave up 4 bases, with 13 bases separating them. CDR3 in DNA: TGTGCCAGCAGCTCGGTATCCGGGACCTATGGCTACACCTTC. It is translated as CASSSVSGTYGYTF.

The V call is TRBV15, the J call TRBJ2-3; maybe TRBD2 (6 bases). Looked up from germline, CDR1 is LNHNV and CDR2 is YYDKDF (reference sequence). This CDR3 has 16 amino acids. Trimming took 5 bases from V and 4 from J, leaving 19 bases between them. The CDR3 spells CATSGRTHGGADTQYF. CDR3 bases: TGTGCCACCAGCGGACGGACTCACGGGGGTGCAGATACGCAGTATTTT.

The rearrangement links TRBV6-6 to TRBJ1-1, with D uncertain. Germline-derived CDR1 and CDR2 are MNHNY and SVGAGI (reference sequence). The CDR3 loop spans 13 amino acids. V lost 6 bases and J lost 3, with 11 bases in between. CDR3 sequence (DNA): TGTGCCAGCAGCCCCGCGGGGTACACTGAAGCTTTCTTT. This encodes CASSPAGYTEAFF.

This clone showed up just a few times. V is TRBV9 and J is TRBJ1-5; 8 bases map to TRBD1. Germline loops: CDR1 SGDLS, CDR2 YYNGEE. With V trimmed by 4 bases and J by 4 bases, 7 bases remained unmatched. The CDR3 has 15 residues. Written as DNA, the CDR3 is TGTGCCAGCAGCCCGCGGGACAGGCCAAATCAGCCCCAGCATTTT. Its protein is CASSPRDRPNQPQHF.

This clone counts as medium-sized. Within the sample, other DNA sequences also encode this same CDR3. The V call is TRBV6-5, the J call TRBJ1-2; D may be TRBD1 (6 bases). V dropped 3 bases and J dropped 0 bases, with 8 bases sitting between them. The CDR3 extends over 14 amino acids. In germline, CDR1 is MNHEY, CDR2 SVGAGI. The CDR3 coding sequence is TGTGCCAGCAGTTATGGGACAACTAACTATGGCTACACCTTC. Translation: CASSYGTTNYGYTF.

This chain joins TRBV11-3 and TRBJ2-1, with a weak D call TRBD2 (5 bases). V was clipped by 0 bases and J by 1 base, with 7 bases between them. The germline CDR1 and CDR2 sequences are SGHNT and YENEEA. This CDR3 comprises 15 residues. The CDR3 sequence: CASSLDGESYNEQFF. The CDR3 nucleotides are TGTGCCAGCAGCTTAGACGGGGAGTCCTACAATGAGCAGTTCTTC.

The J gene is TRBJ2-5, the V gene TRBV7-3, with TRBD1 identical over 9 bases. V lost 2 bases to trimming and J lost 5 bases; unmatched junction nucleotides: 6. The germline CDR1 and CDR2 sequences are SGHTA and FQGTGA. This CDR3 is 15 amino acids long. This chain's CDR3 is CASSLGDRVGETQYF. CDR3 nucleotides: TGTGCCAGCAGCTTAGGGGACAGGGTAGGGGAGACCCAGTACTTC.

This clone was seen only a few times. The CDR3 loop reads CASSYPGSNQPQHF. The CDR3 coding sequence is TGTGCCAGCAGTTACCCCGGTAGCAATCAGCCCCAGCATTTT. This sequence joins TRBV6-6 and TRBJ1-5; D not resolved. V was trimmed by 2 bases and J by 0 bases, leaving 5 bases between them. The CDR3 runs 14 residues. The germline V gene has CDR1 MNHNY and CDR2 SVGAGI (reference sequence).

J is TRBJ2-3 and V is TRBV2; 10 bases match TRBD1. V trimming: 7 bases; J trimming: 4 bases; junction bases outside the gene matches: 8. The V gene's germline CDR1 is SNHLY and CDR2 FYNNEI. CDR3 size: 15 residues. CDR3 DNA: TGTGCCAGCATGGGTCGGGACAGGGGTGCAGATACGCAGTATTTT. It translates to CASMGRDRGADTQYF.

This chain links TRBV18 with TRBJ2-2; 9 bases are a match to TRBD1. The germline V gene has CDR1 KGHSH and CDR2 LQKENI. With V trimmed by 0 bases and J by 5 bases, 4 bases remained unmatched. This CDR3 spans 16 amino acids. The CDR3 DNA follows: TGTGCCAGCTCACCACCGGGACAGGGTCGAACCGGGGAGCTGTTTTTT. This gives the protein CASSPPGQGRTGELFF.

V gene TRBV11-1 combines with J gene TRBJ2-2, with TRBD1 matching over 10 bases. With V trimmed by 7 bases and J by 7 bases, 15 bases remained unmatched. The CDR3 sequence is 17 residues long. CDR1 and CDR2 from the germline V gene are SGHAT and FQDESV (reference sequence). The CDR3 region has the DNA TGTGCCAGCACCTATTACGGGGGGACAGGGGCGAACGGGGAGCTGTTTTTT. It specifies CASTYYGGTGANGELFF.

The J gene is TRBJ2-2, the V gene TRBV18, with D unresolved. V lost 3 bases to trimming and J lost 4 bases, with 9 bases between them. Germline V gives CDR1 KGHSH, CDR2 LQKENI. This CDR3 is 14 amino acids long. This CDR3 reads CASSPRGSTGELFF. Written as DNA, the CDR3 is TGTGCCAGCTCACCCCGAGGTTCCACCGGGGAGCTGTTTTTT. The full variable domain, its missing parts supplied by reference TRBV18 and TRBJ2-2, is NAGVMQNPRHLVRRRGQEARLRCSPMKGHSHVYWYRQLPEEGLKFMVYLQKENIIDESGMPKERFSAEFPKEGPSILRIQQVVRGDSAAYFCASSPRGSTGELFFGEGSRLTVL.

The CDR3, as DNA: TGTGCCAGCAGTGCCATGAACACTGAAGCTTTCTTT. It codes for CASSAMNTEAFF. The V call is TRBV6-6, the J call TRBJ1-1; D uncertain. Germline V gives CDR1 MNHNY, CDR2 SVGAGI (reference sequence). The V and J ends lost 5 bases and 0 bases respectively, with 4 bases between them. The CDR3 covers 12 residues.

Here the CDR3 DNA reads TGTGCCAGCAGCCCTCTGCGGGGGTTCGGGGTCAATGAGCAGTTCTTC. Translated, it gives CASSPLRGFGVNEQFF. V usage is TRBV28 and J usage is TRBJ2-1, with TRBD2 matching over 7 bases. Germline trimming cut 6 bases from V and 6 bases from J; bases unmatched to any gene: 14. CDR1 is MDHEN and CDR2 is SYDVKM in the germline V gene. This CDR3 comprises 16 residues.

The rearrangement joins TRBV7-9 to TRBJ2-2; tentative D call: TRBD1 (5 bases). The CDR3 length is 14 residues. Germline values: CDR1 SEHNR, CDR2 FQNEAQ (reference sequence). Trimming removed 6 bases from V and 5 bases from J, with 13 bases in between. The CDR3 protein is CASRNPTDTGELFF. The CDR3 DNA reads TGTGCCAGCAGAAACCCGACAGATACCGGGGAGCTGTTTTTT.

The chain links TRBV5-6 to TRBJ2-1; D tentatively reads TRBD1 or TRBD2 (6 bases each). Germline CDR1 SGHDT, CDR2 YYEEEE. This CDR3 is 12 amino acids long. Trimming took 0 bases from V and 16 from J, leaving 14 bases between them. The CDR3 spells CASSLGFRGGFF. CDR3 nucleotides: TGTGCCAGCAGCTTGGGATTCAGGGGAGGCTTCTTC.